The 9 T cell receptor beta chains below all came from one sample that was sequenced in a study of cytomegalovirus exposure and HLA in healthy donors. The PCR employed 60 Vbeta primers together with 13 Jbeta primers. The repertoire was sequenced with immunoSEQ multiplex PCR; TCRdb's copy has only in-frame clones and lacks some. The sample shows approximately 100,000 clones, 75% to 80% of them seen only once. Sequenced input: PBMCs. Source of these receptors: a woman aged 40-49 years in good health and CMV-seropositive.

V and J are TRBV27 and TRBJ1-5, with 9 bases fitting TRBD1. There are 14 residues in the CDR3. Germline CDR1 reads MNHEY; CDR2 reads SMNVEV (reference sequence). V gave up 6 bases and J gave up 4 bases; unmatched junction bases: 4. The CDR3 DNA reads as TGTGCCAGCAGATCCGGGACAGGGAATCAGCCCCAGCATTTT. Amino acids: CASRSGTGNQPQHF.

The rearrangement joins TRBV4-1 to TRBJ2-3, with D perhaps TRBD2 (6 bases). This CDR3 is 15 amino acids long. CDR1 is MGHRA and CDR2 is YSYEKL in the germline V gene. Trimming removed 3 bases at V and 5 bases at J, with 15 bases between. The CDR3 coding sequence is TGCGCCAGCAGCCACCCCGGACTGGGGGGAGATACGCAGTATTTT. The encoded protein is CASSHPGLGGDTQYF.

This chain connects TRBV9 to TRBJ2-2; a possible D gene is TRBD1 (6 bases). The CDR3 covers 16 residues. The germline gives CDR1 SGDLS, CDR2 YYNGEE. Trimming took off 0 bases at V and 6 bases at J, with 15 bases between the two ends. The CDR3, as DNA: TGTGCCAGCAGCGTAGCTCGTGGGGCAGGGGCCGGGGAGCTGTTTTTT. This codes for CASSVARGAGAGELFF.

The chain employs TRBV2 and TRBJ2-3; 9 positions agree with TRBD1. CDR1 is SNHLY, CDR2 FYNNEI, per germline. The CDR3 has 19 amino acids. V lost 2 bases, J lost 0 bases, and 12 bases stayed unmatched. The CDR3 nucleotides read TGTGCCAGCAGTGAACAGGGGACAGGGCTACCTTATAGCACAGATACGCAGTATTTT. Amino acids: CASSEQGTGLPYSTDTQYF.

This clone was observed a handful of times. V and J are TRBV21-1 and TRBJ1-5. TRBV21-1 is designated a pseudogene. The CDR3 is 13 amino acids. Here the CDR3 DNA reads TGTGCCAGCGGCACAGGAGGGAATCAGCCCCAGCATTTT. The encoded protein is CASGTGGNQPQHF.

This clone was seen only once. The chain combines TRBV18 with TRBJ1-1, with D perhaps TRBD1 (6 bases). Trimming stripped 3 bases from V and 4 bases from J, with 15 bases between. The CDR3 runs 15 residues. Germline V CDR1 and CDR2: KGHSH, LQKENI. The CDR3 bases are TGTGCCAGCTCACCGGCGACAGGTTCGGGCACTGAAGCTTTCTTT. Translating it yields CASSPATGSGTEAFF.

Written as DNA, the CDR3 is TGTGCCAGCAGTCTCATTGGGGACAGGGTTGGCAATCAGCCCCAGCATTTT. As protein: CASSLIGDRVGNQPQHF. This chain connects TRBV27 to TRBJ1-5; TRBD1 matches at 9 bases. Germline values: CDR1 MNHEY, CDR2 SMNVEV (reference sequence). CDR3 length equals 17 residues. The J segment lost 2 bases and the V segment lost 5 bases, leaving 10 bases of the junction unmatched.

The chain employs TRBV4-1 and TRBJ1-5, with D perhaps matching TRBD1 (6 bases). Germline CDR1 is MGHRA and CDR2 is YSYEKL. The CDR3 runs 15 residues. V lost 1 base to trimming and J lost 6 bases, with 13 bases between them. CDR3 sequence reads: CASSQVPGVGQPQHF. The DNA of the CDR3 is TGCGCCAGCAGCCAAGTTCCAGGGGTCGGTCAGCCCCAGCATTTT.

As concerns this clone: A junction end diverges from the germline sequence, so it may reflect a read error. The chain carries TRBV11-3 and TRBJ2-2, with D perhaps TRBD2 (5 bases). CDR3 size: 17 residues. Per germline, CDR1 SGHNT and CDR2 YENEEA. The CDR3 coding sequence is TGTGCCAGCAGCTTAGGCGTAGGACTTTCGAACACCGGGGATCTGTTTTTT. Translating it yields CASSLGVGLSNTGDLFF.